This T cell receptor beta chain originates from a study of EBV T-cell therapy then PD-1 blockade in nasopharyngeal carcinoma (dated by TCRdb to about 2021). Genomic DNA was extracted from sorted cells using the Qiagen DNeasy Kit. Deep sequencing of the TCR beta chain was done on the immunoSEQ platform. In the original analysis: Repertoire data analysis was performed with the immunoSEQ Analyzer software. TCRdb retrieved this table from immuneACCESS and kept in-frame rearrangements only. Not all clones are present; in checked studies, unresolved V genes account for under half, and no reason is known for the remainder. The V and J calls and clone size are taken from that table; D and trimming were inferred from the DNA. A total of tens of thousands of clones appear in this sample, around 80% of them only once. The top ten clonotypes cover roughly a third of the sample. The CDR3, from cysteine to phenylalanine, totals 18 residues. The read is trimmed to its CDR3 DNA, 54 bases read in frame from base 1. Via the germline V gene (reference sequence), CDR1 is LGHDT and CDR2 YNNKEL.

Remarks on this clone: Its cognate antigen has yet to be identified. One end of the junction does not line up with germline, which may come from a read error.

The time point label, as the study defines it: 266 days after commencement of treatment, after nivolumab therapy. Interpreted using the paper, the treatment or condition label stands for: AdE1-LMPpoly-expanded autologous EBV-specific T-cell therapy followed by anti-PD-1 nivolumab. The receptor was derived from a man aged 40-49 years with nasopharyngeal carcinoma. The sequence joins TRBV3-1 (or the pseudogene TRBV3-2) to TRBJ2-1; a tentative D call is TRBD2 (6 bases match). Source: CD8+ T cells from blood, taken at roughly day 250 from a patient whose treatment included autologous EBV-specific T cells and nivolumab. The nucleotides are TGTGCCAGCGGCCAAGTTGTAGGAGACGGGGGTATTTACAATGAGCAGTTCTTC. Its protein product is CASGQVVGDGGIYNEQFF.